This passage covers 20 T cell receptor beta chains from one sample sequenced in a study of blood T cell repertoires in COVID-19. Repertoires were generated with immunoSEQ multiplex PCR, while TCRdb's copy carries only in-frame clones and drops some. The sample carries hundreds of thousands of clones, about four fifths recorded once. Source material: peripheral blood. The receptors stem from a man older than 75 with acute or convalescent COVID-19.

This chain links TRBV5-1 with TRBJ2-7, with TRBD1 matching 9 bases. Germline values: CDR1 SGHRS, CDR2 YFSETQ. The CDR3 contains 14 residues. The V gene end was trimmed by 7 bases and the J gene end by 2 bases; junction bases not matched to a gene: 7. CDR3: CASGRTGETYEQYF. CDR3 DNA: TGCGCCAGCGGACGGACAGGGGAAACCTACGAGCAGTACTTC.

The chain combines TRBV5-1 with TRBJ1-5, with unresolved D. Between the trimmed V and J ends, which lost 0 bases and 10 bases, there was a span of 23 bases. This CDR3 has 17 amino acids. CDR1 is SGHRS, CDR2 YFSETQ, per germline. In DNA form, the CDR3 reads TGCGCCAGCAGCTTGGCCCCCGTGGTGTCGGGTGCGTCACCCCAGCATTTT. This encodes CASSLAPVVSGASPQHF.

This chain connects TRBV12-3 or TRBV12-4 to TRBJ2-7, with TRBD1 matching over 7 bases. V shed 6 bases and J 4 bases; nucleotides not matched to a gene: 3. The CDR3 length is 12 residues. The DNA of the CDR3 is TGTGCCAGCAGGGGACAGATTTACGAGCAGTACTTC. As protein: CASRGQIYEQYF.

The V gene is TRBV5-1, the J gene TRBJ2-3; possible D gene TRBD2, 5 bases. CDR1 and CDR2 (germline): SGHRS, YFSETQ. Trimming left V 1 base short and J 1 base short, with 19 bases between. This CDR3 has 18 residues. CDR3 sequence reads: CASSLMRLADLGTDTQYF. The CDR3 DNA sequence: TGCGCCAGCAGCTTGATGAGGCTAGCAGACCTAGGCACAGATACGCAGTATTTT.

V usage is TRBV3-1 (or the pseudogene TRBV3-2) and J usage is TRBJ2-7; 10 bases match TRBD1. CDR1 and CDR2 from the germline V gene are LGHDT and YNNKEL (reference sequence). This CDR3 is built from 16 residues. J gave up 4 bases and V 5 bases, and 11 bases lay outside the gene matches. CDR3 coding DNA: TGTGCCAGCAGCAGCCTATCGGGACAGGGGTTTTACGAGCAGTACTTC. Its translation: CASSSLSGQGFYEQYF.

The V gene is TRBV11-2, the J gene TRBJ2-1, with 10 nucleotides matching TRBD1. Unmatched junction bases numbered 16, after V lost 5 bases and J lost 9 bases. CDR1 is SGHAT and CDR2 is FQNNGV in the germline V gene. The CDR3 is 17 amino acids. The CDR3 DNA reads as TGTGCCAGCAGCCCCAAACCGACAGGGGGCGCCTGGATTGAGCAGTTCTTC. Protein sequence: CASSPKPTGGAWIEQFF.

The CDR3 DNA follows: TGTGCCAGCCCTCGTAAGGGACAGGGGCCGAATCAGCCCCAGCATTTT. Translating it yields CASPRKGQGPNQPQHF. This chain joins TRBV21-1 and TRBJ1-5; TRBD1 reflects the table's D call only, with no check against the DNA. TRBV21-1 is an annotated pseudogene. The CDR3 runs to 16 residues.

Only a few counts were recorded for this clone. V is TRBV5-1 and J is TRBJ1-4; D remains ambiguous. Trimming took off 0 bases at V and 3 bases at J, with 12 bases between the two ends. Germline loops: CDR1 SGHRS, CDR2 YFSETQ. The CDR3 contains 16 residues. CDR3 sequence reads: CASSLGIQGANEKLFF. As DNA, the CDR3 is TGCGCCAGCAGCTTGGGAATCCAAGGAGCTAATGAAAAACTGTTTTTT.

V gene TRBV2 combines with J gene TRBJ1-2; 9 bases are shared with TRBD1. CDR1 and CDR2 (germline): SNHLY, FYNNEI. The CDR3 is 14 amino acids. J lost 4 bases, V lost 8 bases, and 8 bases had no gene match. The CDR3 DNA sequence: TGTGCCAGCCCCGCGAGGGACAGGGTCTATGGCTACACCTTC. Residues: CASPARDRVYGYTF.

V is TRBV28 and J is TRBJ1-1; D is undetermined. The CDR3 is 13 residues long. The V end was cut by 2 bases, the J end by 2 bases, with 6 bases between. Germline V gene sequence: CDR1 MDHEN, CDR2 SYDVKM. Here the CDR3 reads CASSLEFNTEAFF. The CDR3 nucleotides are TGTGCCAGCAGTTTAGAGTTTAACACTGAAGCTTTCTTT.

The chain uses TRBV28 and TRBJ1-4; D unresolved. Germline lookup yields CDR1 MDHEN and CDR2 SYDVKM. This CDR3 contains 17 residues. Trimming removed 3 bases at V and 8 bases at J, with 22 bases between. CDR3 sequence: CASSFPRRYTSGEKLFF. CDR3 nucleotide sequence: TGTGCCAGCAGTTTCCCCCGACGGTACACTAGCGGGGAAAAACTGTTTTTT.

This chain connects TRBV6-5 to TRBJ1-6; 7 positions agree with TRBD1. With 0 bases clipped from V and 7 bases from J, the junction kept 3 bases outside the gene matches. Germline lookup yields CDR1 MNHEY and CDR2 SVGAGI. The CDR3 runs 15 residues. CDR3 amino acids: CASSYSGTENSPLHF. The CDR3 coding sequence is TGTGCCAGCAGTTACTCCGGGACAGAGAATTCACCCCTCCACTTT.

The chain joins TRBV10-2 to TRBJ1-5, with D maybe TRBD1 (5 bases). Germline V gene lookup returns CDR1 WSHSY and CDR2 SAAADI. The length of the CDR3 is 14 residues. V lost 6 bases to trimming and J lost 0 bases, with 9 bases between them. This chain's CDR3 is CASSGQYSNQPQHF. In DNA, the CDR3 is TGCGCCAGCAGCGGACAATATAGCAATCAGCCCCAGCATTTT.

The V call is TRBV6-6, the J call TRBJ1-1; D is uncertain. The V gene lost 7 bases and the J gene lost 0 bases, with 15 bases spanning the gap. The length of the CDR3 is 15 residues. Germline CDR1 and CDR2: MNHNY and SVGAGI (reference sequence). CDR3 sequence reads: CASTNGGLLNTEAFF. DNA of the CDR3: TGTGCCAGCACGAACGGAGGACTTCTGAACACTGAAGCTTTCTTT.

The gene calls are TRBV6-6 and TRBJ1-1; TRBD1 matches 10 bases. Germline loops: CDR1 MNHNY, CDR2 SVGAGI (reference sequence). This CDR3 comprises 15 residues. The V and J ends lost 5 bases and 4 bases, in that order; junction bases with no gene match: 7. The CDR3 sequence: CASSPRQGASTEAFF. The DNA of the CDR3 is TGTGCCAGCAGTCCGAGACAGGGGGCCTCCACTGAAGCTTTCTTT.

The rearrangement links TRBV10-3 to TRBJ2-1, with a weak D call TRBD2 (6 bases). Germline V gene sequence: CDR1 ENHRY, CDR2 SYGVKD. Deletions cut 4 bases from V and 1 base from J, with 11 bases between. The length of the CDR3 is 15 residues. This chain's CDR3 is CAISGATSSYNEQFF. Here the CDR3 DNA reads TGTGCCATCAGTGGTGCGACTAGTTCCTACAATGAGCAGTTCTTC.

Note on this clone: The sample contains more than one DNA sequence encoding this CDR3. The chain recombines TRBV4-2 with TRBJ2-1; no clear D. CDR3 size: 13 residues. Trimming cost V 0 bases and J 5 bases, with 5 bases left between them. The V gene's germline CDR1 is LGHNA and CDR2 YNFKEQ. CDR3 sequence reads: CASSQDRDNEQFF. The CDR3 DNA is TGTGCCAGCAGCCAAGATCGGGACAATGAGCAGTTCTTC.

This rearrangement joins TRBV7-9 to TRBJ1-5; 7 positions match TRBD1. With V trimmed by 8 bases and J by 6 bases, 7 bases remained unmatched. The CDR3 has 13 residues. Germline loops: CDR1 SEHNR, CDR2 FQNEAQ (reference sequence). For the CDR3, the DNA is TGTGCCAGCCAGGGGGAAGATCGTCAGCCCCAGCATTTT. Translated, it gives CASQGEDRQPQHF. The whole variable domain, remainder taken from reference TRBV7-9 and TRBJ1-5, is DTGVSQNPRHKITKRGQNVTFRCDPISEHNRLYWYRQTLGQGPEFLTYFQNEAQLEKSRLLSDRFSAERPKGSFSTLEIQRTEQGDSAMYLCASQGEDRQPQHFGDGTRLSIL.

This chain uses TRBV6-1 with TRBJ1-1; the match to TRBD1 covers 7 bases. The CDR3 length is 16 residues. Trimming removed 2 bases from V and 1 base from J; junction bases left unmatched: 7. Germline values: CDR1 MNHNS, CDR2 SASEGT. The CDR3 loop is CASSEPGQVGNTEAFF. The DNA for the CDR3 is TGTGCCAGCAGTGAACCTGGACAGGTGGGGAACACTGAAGCTTTCTTT.

The rearrangement links TRBV6-1 to TRBJ1-5, with D maybe TRBD1 (5 bases). There are 15 residues in the CDR3. The germline V gene encodes CDR1 MNHNS and CDR2 SASEGT. V was clipped by 2 bases and J by 3 bases, with 11 bases between them. CDR3: CASSELRGFNQPQHF. CDR3 bases: TGTGCCAGCAGTGAATTAAGGGGATTCAATCAGCCCCAGCATTTT.